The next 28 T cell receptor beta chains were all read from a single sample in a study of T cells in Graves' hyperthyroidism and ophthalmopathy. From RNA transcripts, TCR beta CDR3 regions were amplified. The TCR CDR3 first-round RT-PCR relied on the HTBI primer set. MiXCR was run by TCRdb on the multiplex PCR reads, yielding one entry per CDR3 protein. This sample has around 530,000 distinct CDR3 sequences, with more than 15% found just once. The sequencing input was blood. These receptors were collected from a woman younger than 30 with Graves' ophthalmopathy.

The CDR3 nucleotides are TGTGCCAGCAGTGACGTGGGCTCCGACTACTATGGCTACACCTTC. It specifies CASSDVGSDYYGYTF. The chain links TRBV2 to TRBJ1-2; D not certain. Germline lookup yields CDR1 SNHLY and CDR2 FYNNEI. The CDR3 spans 15 residues. V lost 3 bases and J lost 3, with 14 bases in between.

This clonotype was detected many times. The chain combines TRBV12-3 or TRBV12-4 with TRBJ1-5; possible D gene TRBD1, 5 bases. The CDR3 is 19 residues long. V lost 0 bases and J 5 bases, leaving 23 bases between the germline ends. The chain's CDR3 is CASSLASRIDSRGHQPQHF. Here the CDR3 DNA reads TGTGCCAGCAGTTTAGCGAGCCGAATAGACAGTAGGGGCCATCAGCCCCAGCATTTT.

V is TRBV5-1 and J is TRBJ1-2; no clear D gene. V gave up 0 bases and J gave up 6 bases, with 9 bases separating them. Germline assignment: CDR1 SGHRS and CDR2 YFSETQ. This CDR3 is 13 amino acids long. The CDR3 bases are TGCGCCAGCAGCTTGGGGGGTTTGCATGGCTACACCTTC. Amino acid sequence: CASSLGGLHGYTF. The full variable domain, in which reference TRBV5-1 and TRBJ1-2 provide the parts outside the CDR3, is KAGVTQTPRYLIKTRGQQVTLSCSPISGHRSVSWYQQTPGQGLQFLFEYFSETQRNKGNFPGRFSGRQFSNSRSEMNVSTLELGDSALYLCASSLGGLHGYTFGSGTRLTVV.

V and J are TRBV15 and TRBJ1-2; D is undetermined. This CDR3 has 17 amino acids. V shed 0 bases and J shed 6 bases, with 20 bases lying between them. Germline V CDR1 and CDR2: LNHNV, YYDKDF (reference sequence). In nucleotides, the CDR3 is TGTGCCACCAGCAGAGAAGGGTCCCACGCATTATGGGATGGCTACACCTTC. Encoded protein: CATSREGSHALWDGYTF.

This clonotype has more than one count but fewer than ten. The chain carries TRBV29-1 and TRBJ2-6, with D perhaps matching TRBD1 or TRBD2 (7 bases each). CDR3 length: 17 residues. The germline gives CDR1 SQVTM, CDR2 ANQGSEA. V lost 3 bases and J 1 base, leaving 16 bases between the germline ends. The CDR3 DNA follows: TGCAGCGTTGACAGTGGGAGGGGGCTGTCTGGGGCCAACGTCCTGACTTTC. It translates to CSVDSGRGLSGANVLTF.

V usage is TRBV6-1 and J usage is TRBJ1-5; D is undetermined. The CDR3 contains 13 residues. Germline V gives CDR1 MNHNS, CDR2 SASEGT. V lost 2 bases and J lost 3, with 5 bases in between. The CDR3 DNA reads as TGTGCCAGCAGTGAATGGCCCAATCAGCCCCAGCATTTT. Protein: CASSEWPNQPQHF.

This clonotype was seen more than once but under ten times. This CDR3 is CAWRRASGRSGANVLTF. The CDR3 DNA is TGTGCCTGGAGGCGGGCTAGCGGGAGGTCTGGGGCCAACGTCCTGACTTTC. This chain connects TRBV30 to TRBJ2-6, with TRBD2 matching over 11 bases. Trimming removed 3 bases from V and 1 base from J; junction bases left unmatched: 5. The length of the CDR3 is 17 residues. Germline V gene data show CDR1 as GTSNPN and CDR2 as SVGIG (reference sequence).

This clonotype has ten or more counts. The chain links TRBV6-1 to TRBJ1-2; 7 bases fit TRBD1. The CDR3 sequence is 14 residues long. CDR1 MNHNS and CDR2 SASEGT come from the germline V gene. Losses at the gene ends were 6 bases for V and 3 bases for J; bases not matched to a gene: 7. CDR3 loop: CASSPLDRDYGYTF. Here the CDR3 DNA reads TGTGCCAGCAGCCCCCTCGACAGGGACTATGGCTACACCTTC.

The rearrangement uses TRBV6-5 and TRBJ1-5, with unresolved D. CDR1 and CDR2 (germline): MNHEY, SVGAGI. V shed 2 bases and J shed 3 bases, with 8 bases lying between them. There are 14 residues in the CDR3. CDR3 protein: CASSYRGINQPQHF. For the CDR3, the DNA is TGTGCCAGCAGTTACCGTGGGATCAATCAGCCCCAGCATTTT.

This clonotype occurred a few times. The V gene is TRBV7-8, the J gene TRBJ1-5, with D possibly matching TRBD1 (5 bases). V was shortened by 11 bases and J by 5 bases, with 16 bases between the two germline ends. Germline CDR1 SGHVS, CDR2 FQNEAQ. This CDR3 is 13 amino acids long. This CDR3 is CAVGDRTDQPQHF. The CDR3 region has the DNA TGTGCCGTGGGAGACAGAACGGATCAGCCCCAGCATTTT.

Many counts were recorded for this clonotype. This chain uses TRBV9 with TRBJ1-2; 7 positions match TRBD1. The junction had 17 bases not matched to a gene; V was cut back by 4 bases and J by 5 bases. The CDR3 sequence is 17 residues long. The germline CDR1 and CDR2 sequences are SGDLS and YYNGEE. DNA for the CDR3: TGTGCCAGCAGCCTTGAGGGAAACAGGGGAATGTGGTATGGCTACACCTTC. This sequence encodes CASSLEGNRGMWYGYTF.

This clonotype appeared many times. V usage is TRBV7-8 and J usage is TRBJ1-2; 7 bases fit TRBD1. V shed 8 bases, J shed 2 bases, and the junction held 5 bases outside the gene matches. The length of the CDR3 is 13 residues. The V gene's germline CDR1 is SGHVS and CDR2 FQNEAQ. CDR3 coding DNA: TGTGCCAGCGCCCCGACAGGGAACTATGGCTACACCTTC. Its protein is CASAPTGNYGYTF.

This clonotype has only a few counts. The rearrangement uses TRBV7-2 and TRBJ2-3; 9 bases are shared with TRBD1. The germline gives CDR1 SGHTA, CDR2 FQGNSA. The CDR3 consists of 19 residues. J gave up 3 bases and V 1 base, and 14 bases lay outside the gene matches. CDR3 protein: CASSLESILGTGITDTQYF. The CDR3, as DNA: TGTGCCAGCAGCTTAGAATCAATTTTGGGGACAGGGATTACAGATACGCAGTATTTT.

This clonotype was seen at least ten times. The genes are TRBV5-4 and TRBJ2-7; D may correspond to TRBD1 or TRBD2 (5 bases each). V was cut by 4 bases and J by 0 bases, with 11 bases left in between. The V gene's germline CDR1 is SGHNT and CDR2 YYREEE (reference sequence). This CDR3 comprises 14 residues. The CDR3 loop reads CASSTGTSSYEQYF. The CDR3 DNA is TGTGCCAGCAGCACCGGGACCAGCTCCTACGAGCAGTACTTC.

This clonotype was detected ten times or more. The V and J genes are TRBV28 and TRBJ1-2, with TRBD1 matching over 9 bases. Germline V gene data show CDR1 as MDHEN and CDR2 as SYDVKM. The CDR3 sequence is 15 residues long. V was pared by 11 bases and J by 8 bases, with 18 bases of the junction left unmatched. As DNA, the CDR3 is TGTGCCTGCAAGAGCGGGGACAGGGCTACCGGAGGCTACACCTTC. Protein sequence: CACKSGDRATGGYTF.

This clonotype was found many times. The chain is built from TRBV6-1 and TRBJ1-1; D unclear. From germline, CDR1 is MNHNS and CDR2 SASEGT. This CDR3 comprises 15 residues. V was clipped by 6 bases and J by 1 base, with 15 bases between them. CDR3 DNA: TGTGCCAGCAGGTTATTTGGGTTAGCGAACACTGAAGCTTTCTTT. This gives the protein CASRLFGLANTEAFF.

CDR3 sequence (DNA): TGCGCCAGCAGCCCCCATTATTGGGGTGTTCATCAGCCCCAGCATTTT. This sequence encodes CASSPHYWGVHQPQHF. The rearrangement joins TRBV4-3 to TRBJ1-5, with D unresolved. V shed 4 bases and J shed 5 bases, with 18 bases lying between them. CDR3 length: 16 residues. CDR1 LGHNA and CDR2 YSLEER come from the germline V gene.

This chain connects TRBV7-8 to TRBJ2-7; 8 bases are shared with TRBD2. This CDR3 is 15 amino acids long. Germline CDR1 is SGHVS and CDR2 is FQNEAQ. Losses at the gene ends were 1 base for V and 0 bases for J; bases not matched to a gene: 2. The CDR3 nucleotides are TGTGCCAGCAGCTTAGGCGGGAGGCCCTCCTACGAGCAGTACTTC. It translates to CASSLGGRPSYEQYF.

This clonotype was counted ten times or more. The CDR3 sequence is CAWGGGEQYF. The CDR3 bases are TGTGCCTGGGGGGGGGGGGAGCAGTACTTC. The rearrangement joins TRBV2 to TRBJ2-7; 7 positions match TRBD2. The CDR3 extends over 10 amino acids. Looked up from germline, CDR1 is SNHLY and CDR2 is FYNNEI. Losses at the gene ends were 11 bases for V and 7 bases for J; bases not matched to a gene: 5.

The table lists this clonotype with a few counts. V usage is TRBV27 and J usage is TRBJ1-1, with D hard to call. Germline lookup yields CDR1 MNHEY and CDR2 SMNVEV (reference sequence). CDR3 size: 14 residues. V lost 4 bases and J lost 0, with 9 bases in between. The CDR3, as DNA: TGTGCCAGCAGTTCGGCTAATTTGAACACTGAAGCTTTCTTT. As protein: CASSSANLNTEAFF.

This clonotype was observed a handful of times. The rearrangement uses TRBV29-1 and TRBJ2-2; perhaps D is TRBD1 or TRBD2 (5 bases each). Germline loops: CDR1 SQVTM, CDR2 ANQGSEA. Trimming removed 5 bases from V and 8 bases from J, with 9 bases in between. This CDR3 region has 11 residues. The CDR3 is CSVQRTGELFF. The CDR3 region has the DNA TGCAGCGTTCAGCGGACAGGGGAGCTGTTTTTT.

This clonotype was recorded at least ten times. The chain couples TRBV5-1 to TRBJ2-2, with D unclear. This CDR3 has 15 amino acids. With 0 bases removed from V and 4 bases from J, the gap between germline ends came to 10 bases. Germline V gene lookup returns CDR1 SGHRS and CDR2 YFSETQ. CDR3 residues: CASSLARSTTGELFF. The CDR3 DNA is TGCGCCAGCAGCTTGGCCAGGTCTACCACCGGGGAGCTGTTTTTT.

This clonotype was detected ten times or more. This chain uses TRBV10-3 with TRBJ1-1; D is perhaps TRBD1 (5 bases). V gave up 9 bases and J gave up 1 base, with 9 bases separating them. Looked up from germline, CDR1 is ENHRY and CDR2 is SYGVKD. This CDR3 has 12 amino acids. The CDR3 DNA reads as TGTGCCATGAGGGACGGGAACACTGAAGCTTTCTTT. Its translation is CAMRDGNTEAFF.

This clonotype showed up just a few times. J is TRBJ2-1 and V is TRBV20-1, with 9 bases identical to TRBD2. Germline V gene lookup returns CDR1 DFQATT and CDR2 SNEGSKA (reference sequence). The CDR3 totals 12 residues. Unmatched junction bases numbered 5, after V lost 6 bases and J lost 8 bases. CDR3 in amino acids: CSAPGTSYEQFF. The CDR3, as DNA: TGCAGTGCCCCCGGGACTAGCTATGAGCAGTTCTTC.

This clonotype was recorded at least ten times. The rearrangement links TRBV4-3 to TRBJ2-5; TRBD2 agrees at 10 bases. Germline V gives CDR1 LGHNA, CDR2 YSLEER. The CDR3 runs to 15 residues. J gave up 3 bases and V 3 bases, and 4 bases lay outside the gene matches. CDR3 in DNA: TGCGCCAGCAGCCACTGGACTAGCGGCGAAGAGACCCAGTACTTC. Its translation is CASSHWTSGEETQYF.

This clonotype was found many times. CDR3: CSVRGGTYEQYF. In DNA, the CDR3 is TGCAGTGTACGTGGGGGCACGTACGAGCAGTACTTC. The chain couples TRBV20-1 to TRBJ2-7, with D tentatively TRBD1 (6 bases). Germline V gene lookup returns CDR1 DFQATT and CDR2 SNEGSKA (reference sequence). The germline V and J ends were trimmed by 7 bases and 4 bases, with 14 bases remaining between them. This CDR3 spans 12 amino acids.

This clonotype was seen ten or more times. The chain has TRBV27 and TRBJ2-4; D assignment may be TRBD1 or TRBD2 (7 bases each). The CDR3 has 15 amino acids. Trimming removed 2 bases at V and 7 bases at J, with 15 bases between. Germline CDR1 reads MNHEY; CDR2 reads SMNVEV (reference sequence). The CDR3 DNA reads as TGTGCCAGCAGTTTAACAGGGGAGGGGTTGAACATTCAGTACTTC. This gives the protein CASSLTGEGLNIQYF.

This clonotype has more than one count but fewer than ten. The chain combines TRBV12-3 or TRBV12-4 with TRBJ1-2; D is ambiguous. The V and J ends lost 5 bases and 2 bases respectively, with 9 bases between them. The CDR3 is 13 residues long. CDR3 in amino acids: CASSVTKNYGYTF. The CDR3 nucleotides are TGTGCCAGCAGTGTCACTAAAAACTATGGCTACACCTTC.